The rows below give T cell receptor beta chains drawn from one sample of a study of blood T cell repertoires in COVID-19. The data were produced by immunoSEQ multiplex PCR, yet TCRdb's version contains in-frame clones alone and is incomplete. The table has 240,000 or so clones, around 89% seen once. Sequences were obtained from PBMCs or T cells enriched from blood (not recorded which). These receptors all come from a man aged 35 to 55 who had recovered from COVID-19. Both conserved end residues are part of each CDR3. D genes are given only for firm matches. Clone size appears in some rows only: once, few, many, or a class for an expanded clone.

V gene	J gene	D gene	clone size	CDR3 length	CDR3 protein	CDR3 DNA
TRBV7-8	TRBJ1-6	.	.	17	CASSQVPQRGVGSPLHF	TGTGCCAGCAGCCAGGTCCCGCAGCGGGGGGTGGGTTCACCCCTCCACTTT
TRBV4-3	TRBJ2-2	.	.	17	CASSQDRRGQYTGELFF	TGCGCCAGCAGCCAAGATCGGAGGGGGCAATACACCGGGGAGCTGTTTTTT
TRBV15	TRBJ1-1	.	.	14	CATSRGREDTEAFF	TGTGCCACCAGCAGAGGCAGGGAGGACACTGAAGCTTTCTTT
TRBV4-3	TRBJ2-1	.	once	18	CASSQDLAREKGYNEQFF	TGCGCCAGCAGCCAAGATCTCGCGCGGGAAAAGGGATACAATGAGCAGTTCTTC
TRBV9	TRBJ1-3	.	once	17	CASSVVSRGPSGNTIYF	TGTGCCAGCAGCGTAGTCAGTAGGGGCCCCTCTGGAAACACCATATATTTT
TRBV7-2	TRBJ1-5	TRBD1	.	15	CASSLRTGNNQPQHF	TGTGCCAGCAGCTTAAGGACAGGGAACAATCAGCCCCAGCATTTT
TRBV10-2	TRBJ2-1	.	few	13	CASGGGQFNEQFF	TGCGCCAGCGGTGGGGGGCAATTCAATGAGCAGTTCTTC
TRBV7-2	TRBJ2-7	TRBD2	.	14	CASSLEGLGYEQYF	TGTGCCAGCAGCTTAGAGGGACTAGGATACGAGCAGTACTTC
TRBV27	TRBJ1-4	TRBD1	.	17	CASASRGYFATNEKLFF	TGTGCCAGCGCAAGCAGGGGGTACTTTGCAACTAATGAAAAACTGTTTTTT
TRBV29-1	TRBJ1-1	TRBD1	.	14	CSVVETGGFTEAFF	TGCAGCGTTGTCGAGACAGGGGGCTTCACTGAAGCTTTCTTT
TRBV20-1	TRBJ2-7	.	.	10	CSARISEQYF	TGCAGTGCTAGAATCTCCGAGCAGTACTTC
TRBV6-2/TRBV6-3	TRBJ2-2	.	once	13	CASSSLVNGELFF	TGTGCCAGCAGTTCTTTAGTAAACGGGGAGCTGTTTTTT
TRBV19	TRBJ1-5	.	.	16	CASWGRGGLGNQPQHF	TGTGCCAGTTGGGGCAGGGGAGGGTTAGGCAATCAGCCCCAGCATTTT
TRBV5-8	TRBJ1-1	TRBD1	.	13	CASSRDRNTEAFF	TGTGCCAGCAGCCGGGACAGGAACACTGAAGCTTTCTTT
TRBV3-1/TRBV3-2	TRBJ2-1	TRBD2	.	16	CASSHQGGGASGEQFF	TGTGCCAGCAGCCACCAAGGCGGGGGGGCATCAGGGGAGCAGTTCTTC
TRBV7-2	TRBJ1-2	.	.	15	CASSLLAGEYYGYTF	TGTGCCAGCAGCCTACTGGCGGGAGAATACTATGGCTACACCTTC
TRBV19	TRBJ1-5	TRBD1	.	15	CASTRSRGRDQPQHF	TGTGCCAGTACCAGGAGCAGGGGGCGCGATCAGCCCCAGCATTTT
TRBV2	TRBJ1-4	TRBD1	.	14	CASSWTGIGEKLFF	TGTGCCAGCAGTTGGACAGGGATAGGGGAAAAACTGTTTTTT
TRBV11-3	TRBJ1-6	.	.	14	CASTQGSYNSPLHF	TGTGCCAGCACCCAGGGGTCCTATAATTCACCCCTCCACTTT
TRBV15	TRBJ2-2	.	.	14	CATPSPLNTGELFF	TGTGCCACCCCCTCCCCCCTGAACACCGGGGAGCTGTTTTTT
TRBV5-1	TRBJ1-1	.	.	14	CASTPMGMNTEAFF	TGCGCCAGCACTCCAATGGGCATGAACACTGAAGCTTTCTTT
TRBV7-2	TRBJ2-3	TRBD2	.	15	CASSLSGTYTDTQYF	TGTGCCAGCAGCTTAAGCGGGACGTACACAGATACGCAGTATTTT
TRBV3-1/TRBV3-2	TRBJ1-6	TRBD1	once	19	CASSQEGDRGRIGPSPLHF	TGTGCCAGCAGCCAAGAAGGGGACAGGGGGCGCATAGGCCCTTCCCCCCTCCACTTT
TRBV7-9	TRBJ2-5	.	.	19	CASSLVYAGLSSTRETQYF	TGTGCCAGCAGCTTAGTTTATGCAGGGTTGTCCTCAACCCGGGAGACCCAGTACTTC
TRBV6-5	TRBJ1-2	TRBD1	.	15	CASSPSTGSSPGYTF	TGTGCCAGCAGCCCGTCGACAGGGAGTTCGCCCGGCTACACCTTC
TRBV7-9	TRBJ1-6	.	few	14	CASSLRVGDSPLHF	TGTGCCAGCAGCTTACGGGTCGGAGATTCACCCCTCCACTTT
TRBV23-1	TRBJ1-5	TRBD1	.	17	CASSLGDRGRRNQPQHF	TGCGCCAGCAGCCTCGGGGACAGGGGGCGTCGTAATCAGCCCCAGCATTTT
TRBV4-1	TRBJ2-3	.	.	13	CASSEVGQDTQYF	TGCGCCAGCAGCGAAGTTGGGCAAGATACGCAGTATTTT
TRBV6-5	TRBJ1-2	TRBD1	.	15	CASAVQGQGVYGYTF	TGTGCCAGCGCCGTTCAGGGACAGGGAGTGTATGGCTACACCTTC
TRBV9	TRBJ2-6	.	.	14	CASSGRGGANVLTF	TGTGCCAGCAGCGGCAGGGGTGGGGCCAACGTCCTGACTTTC
TRBV11-3	TRBJ2-1	TRBD1	.	16	CASSLGTGGMYNEQFF	TGTGCCAGCAGCTTAGGGACAGGGGGCATGTACAATGAGCAGTTCTTC
TRBV7-8	TRBJ1-1	TRBD1	.	14	CASTVDRAATEAFF	TGTGCCAGCACCGTTGACAGGGCAGCCACTGAAGCTTTCTTT
TRBV5-6	TRBJ1-6	TRBD1	.	16	CASSPGTGIWYSPLHF	TGTGCCAGCAGTCCCGGGACAGGGATTTGGTATTCACCCCTCCACTTT
TRBV5-1	TRBJ2-5	TRBD1	.	16	CASSPMGTGVLETQYF	TGCGCCAGCAGCCCAATGGGGACAGGGGTATTGGAGACCCAGTACTTC
TRBV4-3	TRBJ2-6	TRBD2	.	20	CASSRRAGGRGGSGANVLTF	TGCGCCAGCAGCCGAAGAGCGGGCGGGAGGGGAGGCTCTGGGGCCAACGTCCTGACTTTC
TRBV7-2	TRBJ2-5	.	.	14	CASSLPHSGKTQYF	TGTGCCAGCAGCTTACCTCATTCGGGGAAGACCCAGTACTTC
TRBV9	TRBJ1-1	.	.	14	CASSVAGENTEAFF	TGTGCCAGCAGCGTAGCGGGGGAGAACACTGAAGCTTTCTTT
TRBV6-5	TRBJ2-1	TRBD1	.	15	CAPIRDRDSYNEQFF	TGTGCCCCAATCCGGGACAGAGACTCCTACAATGAGCAGTTCTTC
TRBV24-1	TRBJ2-7	TRBD1	.	18	CATSDSRPWTSGGYEQYF	TGTGCCACCAGTGATTCACGACCTTGGACTTCAGGGGGCTACGAGCAGTACTTC
TRBV2	TRBJ1-1	.	once	14	CASSLGGMNTEAFF	TGTGCCAGCAGCCTCGGAGGCATGAACACTGAAGCTTTCTTT